The 21 T cell receptor beta chains below all came from one sample that was sequenced in a study of T cell clonotyping in hematopoietic cell transplantation. Measured with immunoSEQ multiplex PCR; TCRdb has only the in-frame clones, and not every one. The table records 45,000 to 60,000 clones, 70% to 90% of them present only once. Time point defined: recipient sample about 28 days before transplant, after cytoreduction. Sequencing was performed on peripheral blood mononuclear cells, taken before stem cell transplant. All receptors derive from a man in his 60s with biphenotypic leukemia. Some clones in this sample may be carry-over from other donors' samples.

The J gene is TRBJ2-2, the V gene TRBV28; D gene uncertain. The CDR3 consists of 13 residues. Trimming took 5 bases from V and 4 from J, leaving 8 bases between them. Germline V gene data show CDR1 as MDHEN and CDR2 as SYDVKM. CDR3 sequence reads: CASSTPVTGELFF. The CDR3 nucleotides read TGTGCCAGCAGTACCCCTGTCACCGGGGAGCTGTTTTTT.

A few counts support this clone. The chain uses TRBV28 and TRBJ2-1; 13 nucleotides align to TRBD2. V lost 6 bases and J lost 5; bases outside the gene matches: 4. CDR3 length equals 15 residues. The germline V gene has CDR1 MDHEN and CDR2 SYDVKM. CDR3: CASRGTSGINNEQFF. The CDR3 DNA reads TGTGCCAGCAGAGGGACTAGCGGGATCAACAATGAGCAGTTCTTC.

A few counts support this clone. The CDR3 sequence is CASSEGGLEAFF. The CDR3 region has the DNA TGTGCCAGCAGTGAAGGAGGACTAGAAGCTTTCTTT. This chain uses TRBV6-1 with TRBJ1-1; unclear D gene. This CDR3 contains 12 residues. The germline CDR1 and CDR2 sequences are MNHNS and SASEGT. The germline V and J ends were trimmed by 1 base and 8 bases, with 8 bases remaining between them.

The sample holds one count of this clone. The chain carries TRBV28 and TRBJ2-7; D is possibly TRBD2 (7 bases). V was clipped by 3 bases and J by 8 bases, with 20 bases between them. Germline CDR1 MDHEN, CDR2 SYDVKM. The CDR3 contains 15 residues. The CDR3 sequence is CASSFPREEGDKQYF. Here the CDR3 DNA reads TGTGCCAGCAGTTTCCCACGGGAGGAGGGGGATAAGCAGTACTTC.

The rearrangement links TRBV6-6 to TRBJ2-3; 12 bases align to TRBD2. Germline CDR1 and CDR2: MNHNY and SVGAGI (reference sequence). The V segment lost 6 bases and the J segment 6 bases; nucleotides outside the gene matches: 4. There are 14 residues in the CDR3. The CDR3 region has the DNA TGTGCCAGCAGCAGGACTAGCGGGATCGATACGCAGTATTTT. This codes for CASSRTSGIDTQYF.

The chain carries TRBV11-2 and TRBJ2-7; no definite D call. The CDR3 runs 16 residues. The V gene's germline CDR1 is SGHAT and CDR2 FQNNGV. Trimming shortened V by 1 base and J by 6 bases, and 19 bases separated the two germline ends. The CDR3 DNA follows: TGTGCCAGCAGCTTAGGGGATGAAGTCGTCGTGGCCGAGCAGTACTTC. It specifies CASSLGDEVVVAEQYF.

This clone was observed once. The chain recombines TRBV19 with TRBJ2-4, with TRBD1 matching over 10 bases. J was trimmed by 0 bases and V by 5 bases; bases with no gene match: 10. CDR1 and CDR2 from the germline V gene are LNHDA and SQIVND (reference sequence). The CDR3 length is 18 residues. This CDR3 reads CASSPKWTGGTAKNIQYF. The CDR3 nucleotides read TGTGCCAGTAGTCCCAAGTGGACAGGGGGAACAGCCAAAAACATTCAGTACTTC.

The CDR3 region is CASSLGPRDEQYF. In nucleotides, the CDR3 is TGCGCCAGCAGCTTGGGTCCCAGGGACGAGCAGTACTTC. The J gene is TRBJ2-7, the V gene TRBV5-1; D is perhaps TRBD1 (5 bases). The CDR3 has 13 residues. CDR1 SGHRS and CDR2 YFSETQ come from the germline V gene. Trimming left V 0 bases short and J 5 bases short, with 9 bases between.

The chain is built from TRBV11-2 and TRBJ2-5, with 9 bases lining up with TRBD1. Germline CDR1 and CDR2: SGHAT and FQNNGV. V lost 3 bases to trimming and J lost 3 bases; unmatched junction nucleotides: 2. The length of the CDR3 is 14 residues. The CDR3 coding sequence is TGTGCCAGCAGCTTCGGACAGGGGAAAGAGACCCAGTACTTC. Translating it yields CASSFGQGKETQYF.

This clone came up a few times. V and J are TRBV11-2 and TRBJ1-1, with 10 nucleotides matching TRBD1. Germline V gene data show CDR1 as SGHAT and CDR2 as FQNNGV. J lost 0 bases, V lost 6 bases, and 10 bases had no gene match. This CDR3 is 17 amino acids long. CDR3 in amino acids: CASSRGDRGLMNTEAFF. In DNA, the CDR3 is TGTGCCAGCAGTCGAGGGGACAGGGGACTGATGAACACTGAAGCTTTCTTT.

This chain joins TRBV5-1 and TRBJ1-1; D uncertain. The germline gives CDR1 SGHRS, CDR2 YFSETQ. Trimming took 3 bases from V and 1 from J, leaving 7 bases between them. The CDR3 is 13 amino acids. The CDR3 loop is CASSSQANTEAFF. DNA for the CDR3: TGCGCCAGCAGCTCCCAGGCGAACACTGAAGCTTTCTTT.

The rearrangement uses TRBV28 and TRBJ2-1; D unclear. Germline lookup yields CDR1 MDHEN and CDR2 SYDVKM. The CDR3 extends over 13 amino acids. V lost 7 bases and J 4 bases, leaving 11 bases between the germline ends. DNA for the CDR3: TGTGCCAGCATCGCTCGGCGGTACAATGAGCAGTTCTTC. Amino acid sequence: CASIARRYNEQFF.

The rearrangement links TRBV5-1 to TRBJ1-4, with a tentative D call TRBD1 (6 bases). The germline gives CDR1 SGHRS, CDR2 YFSETQ. V was cut by 0 bases and J by 0 bases, with 9 bases left in between. This CDR3 is built from 16 residues. The DNA of the CDR3 is TGCGCCAGCAGCTTGGGGCAGGGGACAACTAATGAAAAACTGTTTTTT. Residues: CASSLGQGTTNEKLFF. Full variable domain (outside the CDR3, taken from reference TRBV5-1 and TRBJ1-4): KAGVTQTPRYLIKTRGQQVTLSCSPISGHRSVSWYQQTPGQGLQFLFEYFSETQRNKGNFPGRFSGRQFSNSRSEMNVSTLELGDSALYLCASSLGQGTTNEKLFFGSGTQLSVL.

The V call is TRBV4-1, the J call TRBJ2-5; D gene ambiguous. Germline V gives CDR1 MGHRA, CDR2 YSYEKL. This CDR3 spans 14 amino acids. The V end was cut by 0 bases, the J end by 0 bases, with 5 bases between. The CDR3 DNA sequence: TGCGCCAGCAGCCAAGACCTGTACCAAGAGACCCAGTACTTC. This translates into CASSQDLYQETQYF.

This chain uses TRBV10-3 with TRBJ2-7; D tentatively fits TRBD1 or TRBD2 (7 bases each). The CDR3 is 15 residues long. The V end was cut by 2 bases, the J end by 3 bases, with 14 bases between. Germline loops: CDR1 ENHRY, CDR2 SYGVKD. The CDR3 DNA reads as TGTGCCATCAGTGAGGAGACAGGGACTAACTACGAGCAGTACTTC. This translates into CAISEETGTNYEQYF.

This chain uses TRBV20-1 with TRBJ1-1; D gene unclear. The V gene's germline CDR1 is DFQATT and CDR2 SNEGSKA (reference sequence). V was clipped by 4 bases and J by 9 bases, with 9 bases between them. The CDR3 spans 10 residues. In DNA, the CDR3 is TGCAGTGCTAACGGGAACCAAGCTTTCTTT. Translating it yields CSANGNQAFF.

This sequence joins TRBV5-4 and TRBJ2-3, with TRBD2 matching 7 bases. The CDR3 consists of 16 residues. Germline CDR1 SGHNT, CDR2 YYREEE (reference sequence). After removal of 4 bases from V and 3 bases from J, the junction contained 11 bases not matched to a gene. The CDR3 protein is CASSPGGRAGTDTQYF. CDR3 in DNA: TGTGCCAGCAGCCCTGGGGGGAGAGCGGGGACAGATACGCAGTATTTT.

The chain recombines TRBV11-1 with TRBJ2-3, with 7 bases lining up with TRBD1. V gave up 4 bases and J gave up 4 bases; unmatched junction bases: 5. CDR1 is SGHAT and CDR2 is FQDESV in the germline V gene (reference sequence). The length of the CDR3 is 14 residues. CDR3 amino acids: CASSSRQGSDTQYF. CDR3 DNA: TGTGCCAGCAGCTCAAGACAGGGCTCAGATACGCAGTATTTT.

The chain employs TRBV2 and TRBJ1-2; TRBD1 aligns across 7 bases. Trimming removed 5 bases from V and 4 bases from J; junction bases left unmatched: 4. The CDR3 contains 13 residues. The germline gives CDR1 SNHLY, CDR2 FYNNEI. CDR3 nucleotide sequence: TGTGCCAGCAGTTCAGACAGGGTCTATGGCTACACCTTC. Amino acids: CASSSDRVYGYTF.

The V call is TRBV5-1, the J call TRBJ1-2; D unclear. V was clipped by 0 bases and J by 0 bases, with 9 bases between them. Germline loops: CDR1 SGHRS, CDR2 YFSETQ. The CDR3 runs 15 residues. CDR3 in amino acids: CASSLGRNSNYGYTF. CDR3 DNA sequence: TGCGCCAGCAGCTTGGGTCGAAACTCTAACTATGGCTACACCTTC.

The V and J genes are TRBV7-3 and TRBJ2-1; a weak D match, TRBD2 (5 bases). V dropped 2 bases and J dropped 3 bases, with 11 bases sitting between them. This CDR3 region has 15 residues. CDR1 and CDR2 (germline): SGHTA, FQGTGA. The CDR3 DNA is TGTGCCAGCAGCTTAGCTCCAGCGGACTACAATGAGCAGTTCTTC. The encoded protein is CASSLAPADYNEQFF.